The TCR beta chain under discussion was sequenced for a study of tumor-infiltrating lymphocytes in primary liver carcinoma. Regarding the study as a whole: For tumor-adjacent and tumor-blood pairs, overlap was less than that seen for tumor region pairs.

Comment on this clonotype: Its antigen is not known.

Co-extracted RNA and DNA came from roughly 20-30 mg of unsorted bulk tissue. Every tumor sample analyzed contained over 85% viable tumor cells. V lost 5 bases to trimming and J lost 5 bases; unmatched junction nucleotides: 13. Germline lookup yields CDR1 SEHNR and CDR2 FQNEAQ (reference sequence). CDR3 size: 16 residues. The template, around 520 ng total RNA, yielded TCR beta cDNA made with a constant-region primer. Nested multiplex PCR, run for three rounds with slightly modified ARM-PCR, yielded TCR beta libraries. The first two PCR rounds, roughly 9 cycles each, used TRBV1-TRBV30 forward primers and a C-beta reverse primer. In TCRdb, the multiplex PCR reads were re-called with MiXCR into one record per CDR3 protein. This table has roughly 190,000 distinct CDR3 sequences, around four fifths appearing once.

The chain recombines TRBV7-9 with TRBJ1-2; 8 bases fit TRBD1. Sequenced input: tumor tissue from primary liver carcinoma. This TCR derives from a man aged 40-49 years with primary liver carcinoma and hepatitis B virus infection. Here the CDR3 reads CASSRNGTGLVYGYTF. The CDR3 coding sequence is TGTGCCAGCAGCCGAAACGGGACAGGTCTGGTATATGGCTACACCTTC.